These 32 T cell receptor beta chains were all obtained from the same sample, sequenced in a study of blood T cell repertoires in COVID-19. Repertoires were generated with immunoSEQ multiplex PCR, while TCRdb's copy carries only in-frame clones and drops some. The sample gives roughly 60,000 clones, 80% to 90% of which show up once; 5.6% is in the top ten. Source material: peripheral blood. The receptors stem from a woman aged 55-70 years with acute or convalescent COVID-19.

This chain uses TRBV2 with TRBJ2-7, with D hard to call. In germline, CDR1 is SNHLY, CDR2 FYNNEI. The CDR3 is 14 residues long. V lost 10 bases and J 0 bases, leaving 16 bases between the germline ends. The CDR3 protein is CAIPIGGYSYEQYF. DNA for the CDR3: TGTGCCATCCCCATCGGCGGCTACTCCTACGAGCAGTACTTC.

The genes are TRBV19 and TRBJ1-3; TRBD1 matches at 8 bases. Germline V gives CDR1 LNHDA, CDR2 SQIVND (reference sequence). J was trimmed by 0 bases and V by 6 bases; bases with no gene match: 13. The CDR3 sequence is 18 residues long. This chain's CDR3 is CASSIPGQVFLSGNTIYF. CDR3 sequence (DNA): TGTGCCAGTAGCATTCCGGGACAGGTATTTCTCTCTGGAAACACCATATATTTT.

The chain combines TRBV30 with TRBJ1-2, with D perhaps matching TRBD1 (6 bases). There are 15 residues in the CDR3. Trimming took 3 bases from V and 5 from J, leaving 19 bases between them. CDR1 and CDR2 from the germline V gene are GTSNPN and SVGIG (reference sequence). The CDR3 coding sequence is TGTGCCTGGAGGACTTGGACAGAGGATCGATATGGCTACACCTTC. It specifies CAWRTWTEDRYGYTF.

This chain connects TRBV27 to TRBJ2-7; TRBD1 is a possible D gene (6 bases). Germline V gene lookup returns CDR1 MNHEY and CDR2 SMNVEV (reference sequence). The V end was cut by 3 bases, the J end by 1 base, with 7 bases between. This CDR3 region has 13 residues. The CDR3 region has the DNA TGTGCCAGCAGTTTGAGGGGGTCCTACGAGCAGTACTTC. Translating gives CASSLRGSYEQYF.

V and J are TRBV27 and TRBJ2-1; 9 positions agree with TRBD1. CDR3 size: 17 residues. V trimming: 1 base; J trimming: 8 bases; junction bases outside the gene matches: 12. CDR1 is MNHEY and CDR2 is SMNVEV in the germline V gene (reference sequence). CDR3 region: CASSLLIGDRVYHEQFF. In nucleotides, the CDR3 is TGTGCCAGCAGTTTATTAATTGGGGACAGGGTTTACCATGAGCAGTTCTTC.

The V call is TRBV9, the J call TRBJ2-7; TRBD1 agrees at 7 bases. The CDR3 is 14 amino acids. The junction had 5 bases not matched to a gene; V was cut back by 3 bases and J by 2 bases. Germline loops: CDR1 SGDLS, CDR2 YYNGEE. The CDR3 reads CASSATGTAYEQYF. The CDR3 DNA reads as TGTGCCAGCAGCGCAACCGGGACAGCCTACGAGCAGTACTTC.

The CDR3 DNA reads as TGTGCCTGGAGTGTACAGGCTACAGGTAGTGCACCCCTCCACTTT. The encoded protein is CAWSVQATGSAPLHF. The chain uses TRBV30 and TRBJ1-6; a possible D gene is TRBD1 (5 bases). The CDR3 length is 15 residues. The germline V gene encodes CDR1 GTSNPN and CDR2 SVGIG (reference sequence). Trimming removed 0 bases at V and 11 bases at J, with 17 bases between.

This clone was detected only once. The chain couples TRBV6-2 or TRBV6-3 to TRBJ1-2, with 10 bases aligning to TRBD1. This CDR3 spans 13 amino acids. Trimming took 5 bases from V and 7 from J; bases not matched to a gene: 4. From germline, CDR1 is MNHEY and CDR2 SVGEGT. The CDR3 loop reads CASSIRQGAGYTF. The DNA of the CDR3 is TGTGCCAGCAGTATTCGACAGGGGGCTGGCTACACCTTC.

This sequence joins TRBV5-1 and TRBJ2-1; 9 positions match TRBD2. The CDR3 length is 19 residues. The germline gives CDR1 SGHRS, CDR2 YFSETQ. The junction had 10 bases not matched to a gene; V was cut back by 0 bases and J by 0 bases. The CDR3 loop is CASSLGLAGLGSSYNEQFF. CDR3 DNA: TGCGCCAGCAGCTTGGGGCTAGCGGGACTTGGGAGCTCCTACAATGAGCAGTTCTTC.

This clone appeared a single time. The chain couples TRBV24-1 to TRBJ1-5; 9 bases align to TRBD1. Per germline, CDR1 KGHDR and CDR2 SFDVKD. V lost 10 bases, J lost 6 bases, and 3 bases stayed unmatched. This CDR3 is built from 12 residues. CDR3 nucleotide sequence: TGTGCCACTGGGACAGGGACTCAGCCCCAGCATTTT. As protein: CATGTGTQPQHF.

The chain links TRBV7-9 to TRBJ2-3; no definite D call. CDR3 length: 11 residues. Germline V gene sequence: CDR1 SEHNR, CDR2 FQNEAQ (reference sequence). Trimming removed 3 bases at V and 5 bases at J, with 3 bases between. CDR3 protein: CASSFGDTQYF. Here the CDR3 DNA reads TGTGCCAGCAGCTTCGGAGATACGCAGTATTTT.

The chain is built from TRBV5-1 and TRBJ1-2; 10 bases map to TRBD1. The V gene's germline CDR1 is SGHRS and CDR2 YFSETQ. CDR3 length: 15 residues. Trimming took 4 bases from V and 8 from J; bases not matched to a gene: 11. This CDR3 reads CASSPLRDRGVGYTF. For the CDR3, the DNA is TGCGCCAGCAGCCCCCTCCGGGACAGGGGAGTAGGCTACACCTTC.

This clone appeared a few times. The genes are TRBV5-4 and TRBJ2-2; 10 bases map to TRBD1. This CDR3 has 15 amino acids. Unmatched junction bases numbered 2, after V lost 0 bases and J lost 6 bases. Germline V gene sequence: CDR1 SGHNT, CDR2 YYREEE (reference sequence). The CDR3 loop is CASSLAGTGAGELFF. CDR3 sequence (DNA): TGTGCCAGCAGCTTGGCGGGGACAGGGGCCGGGGAGCTGTTTTTT.

The CDR3 bases are TGTGCCAGCAGCGTGTCTACAGGGGGCTACTCTGAAGCTTTCTTT. Translation gives CASSVSTGGYSEAFF. V is TRBV7-6 and J is TRBJ1-1, with 9 bases that match TRBD1. V dropped 5 bases and J dropped 6; count of bases not matched to a gene: 10. Germline V gene lookup returns CDR1 SGHVS and CDR2 FNYEAQ. CDR3 length: 15 residues. Filled out from reference TRBV7-6 and TRBJ1-1, the complete variable domain reads GAGVSQSPRYKVTKRGQDVALRCDPISGHVSLYWYRQALGQGPEFLTYFNYEAQQDKSGLPNDRFSAERPEGSISTLTIQRTEQRDSAMYRCASSVSTGGYSEAFFGQGTRLTVV.

The V call is TRBV7-9, the J call TRBJ1-4, with 9 bases aligning to TRBD1. The V gene's germline CDR1 is SEHNR and CDR2 FQNEAQ (reference sequence). CDR3 length equals 15 residues. The ends lost 6 bases at V and 8 bases at J; junction bases unmatched: 10. The CDR3 sequence is CASSRWTGVREKLFF. Written as DNA, the CDR3 is TGTGCCAGCAGTAGGTGGACAGGGGTACGAGAAAAACTGTTTTTT.

This clone was counted a single time. The rearrangement links TRBV5-1 to TRBJ2-7, with D tentatively TRBD1 (5 bases). The CDR3 has 14 amino acids. The germline V gene has CDR1 SGHRS and CDR2 YFSETQ. V lost 4 bases and J lost 2, with 13 bases in between. The DNA of the CDR3 is TGCGCCAGCAGCCTGGTAGCAGGGCCCTACGAGCAGTACTTC. Its translation: CASSLVAGPYEQYF.

Concerning this clone: Compared with germline, one end of the junction differs, possibly owing to a read error. The gene calls are TRBV5-1 and TRBJ2-7, with a weak D call TRBD1 (8 bases). Germline CDR1 reads SGHRS; CDR2 reads YFSETQ. The CDR3 is 16 residues long. In DNA, the CDR3 is TGCGCCCGCAGCTGGGGGGGGACAGGAAGCTCCTACGAGCAGTACTTC. Its protein is CARSWGGTGSSYEQYF.

This chain uses TRBV5-1 with TRBJ2-7; D perhaps matches TRBD2 (5 bases). V dropped 0 bases and J dropped 5 bases, with 12 bases sitting between them. Per the germline V gene, CDR1 is SGHRS and CDR2 is YFSETQ. There are 14 residues in the CDR3. The CDR3 is CASSLAGSRDEQYF. The DNA for the CDR3 is TGCGCCAGCAGCTTGGCGGGCTCGAGGGACGAGCAGTACTTC.

The rearrangement uses TRBV9 and TRBJ1-5; 9 bases are shared with TRBD1. Losses at the gene ends were 3 bases for V and 4 bases for J; bases not matched to a gene: 8. The CDR3 has 16 residues. Germline V gives CDR1 SGDLS, CDR2 YYNGEE. This CDR3 reads CASSAPPGQGNQPQHF. DNA of the CDR3: TGTGCCAGCAGCGCCCCTCCGGGACAGGGAAATCAGCCCCAGCATTTT.

CDR3 loop: CASGLLGDRAYEQYF. The DNA of the CDR3 is TGTGCTAGTGGTTTGCTAGGAGACAGGGCCTACGAGCAGTACTTC. The chain has TRBV12-5 and TRBJ2-7; 7 nucleotides match TRBD1. Looked up from germline, CDR1 is LGHNT and CDR2 is FRNRAP. This CDR3 has 15 residues. J lost 2 bases, V lost 2 bases, and 6 bases had no gene match.

This clone turned up a few times. The chain's CDR3 is CASSLWPRETQYF. The CDR3 nucleotides are TGTGCCAGCAGCTTATGGCCTAGGGAGACCCAGTACTTC. The J gene is TRBJ2-5, the V gene TRBV7-3; D remains ambiguous. Germline V CDR1 and CDR2: SGHTA, FQGTGA. The length of the CDR3 is 13 residues. The ends were cut back, 2 bases at V and 5 bases at J, with 9 bases in the middle.

The chain recombines TRBV6-5 with TRBJ2-3; tentatively, D is TRBD2 (6 bases). Deletions cut 7 bases from V and 1 base from J, with 9 bases between. The CDR3 covers 13 residues. Germline V gives CDR1 MNHEY, CDR2 SVGAGI. The CDR3 nucleotides read TGTGCCAGCACATGGGGGGGCACAGATACGCAGTATTTT. Translation: CASTWGGTDTQYF.

This chain connects TRBV3-1 (or the pseudogene TRBV3-2) to TRBJ1-2, with 7 positions matching TRBD1. The CDR3 is 14 amino acids. Germline V lookup: CDR1 LGHDT, CDR2 YNNKEL (reference sequence). The ends lost 2 bases at V and 2 bases at J; junction bases unmatched: 2. This CDR3 reads CASSQLDRNYGYTF. Here the CDR3 DNA reads TGTGCCAGCAGCCAACTGGACAGGAACTATGGCTACACCTTC.

The rearrangement links TRBV11-2 to TRBJ1-1; a weak D match, TRBD1 (6 bases). Germline V gene lookup returns CDR1 SGHAT and CDR2 FQNNGV. CDR3 size: 14 residues. Between the trimmed V and J ends, which lost 2 bases and 4 bases, there was a span of 11 bases. CDR3 sequence (DNA): TGTGCCAGCAGCTTACAACTCAGGGGCACTGAAGCTTTCTTT. It codes for CASSLQLRGTEAFF.

This clone was seen repeatedly, ten times or more. The CDR3 spells CASSSRGLVYGYTF. The CDR3 nucleotides read TGTGCCAGCAGTTCCAGGGGGCTGGTCTATGGCTACACCTTC. The V and J genes are TRBV6-5 and TRBJ1-2, with 8 bases that match TRBD1. The germline CDR1 and CDR2 sequences are MNHEY and SVGAGI. This CDR3 comprises 14 residues. After removal of 4 bases from V and 4 bases from J, the junction contained 5 bases not matched to a gene.

Only one count was recorded for this clone. This sequence joins TRBV24-1 and TRBJ2-5; 12 bases match TRBD2. The CDR3 runs to 16 residues. After removal of 5 bases from V and 4 bases from J, the junction contained 7 bases not matched to a gene. Germline CDR1 reads KGHDR; CDR2 reads SFDVKD. The CDR3 loop is CATSALTSGGGETQYF. Here the CDR3 DNA reads TGTGCCACCAGTGCCCTGACTAGCGGGGGCGGAGAGACCCAGTACTTC.

This rearrangement joins TRBV4-1 to TRBJ1-2; no firm D call. Germline V CDR1 and CDR2: MGHRA, YSYEKL. The CDR3 contains 14 residues. Trimming removed 0 bases at V and 4 bases at J, with 9 bases between. Here the CDR3 DNA reads TGCGCCAGCAGCCAAGATGTCGGGTTCTATGGCTACACCTTC. Residues: CASSQDVGFYGYTF.

The chain employs TRBV6-6 and TRBJ1-2, with TRBD1 identical over 9 bases. Germline lookup yields CDR1 MNHNY and CDR2 SVGAGI (reference sequence). Trimming at V came to 2 bases and at J to 8 bases, leaving 3 bases not matched to a gene. There are 13 residues in the CDR3. The CDR3 DNA follows: TGTGCCAGCAGTTACGGGACAGGGAAGGGCTACACCTTC. Protein: CASSYGTGKGYTF.

This chain connects TRBV7-3 to TRBJ1-1; TRBD1 might be the D (5 bases). The V and J ends lost 2 bases and 1 base respectively, with 8 bases between them. CDR3 length: 14 residues. The germline V gene has CDR1 SGHTA and CDR2 FQGTGA. Here the CDR3 DNA reads TGTGCCAGCAGCTTACAGGGAGGGAACACTGAAGCTTTCTTT. This translates into CASSLQGGNTEAFF.

V gene TRBV28 combines with J gene TRBJ2-7; D is possibly TRBD1 (5 bases). The CDR3 is 14 amino acids. Per the germline V gene, CDR1 is MDHEN and CDR2 is SYDVKM. The V end lost 8 bases, the J end lost 1 base, and 15 bases lay between the germline ends. The CDR3 sequence is CASSNQDKSYEQYF. CDR3 DNA: TGTGCCAGCTCGAATCAGGACAAATCCTACGAGCAGTACTTC.

The V and J genes are TRBV6-5 and TRBJ1-1; D might be TRBD1 (6 bases). The V gene lost 0 bases and the J gene lost 0 bases, with 8 bases spanning the gap. The CDR3 is 15 amino acids. CDR1 and CDR2 from the germline V gene are MNHEY and SVGAGI. CDR3: CASSYSGAMNTEAFF. CDR3 nucleotides: TGTGCCAGCAGTTACTCGGGGGCAATGAACACTGAAGCTTTCTTT.

This clone is medium-sized. The chain combines TRBV7-3 with TRBJ1-2; TRBD1 aligns across 10 bases. With V trimmed by 5 bases and J by 2 bases, 2 bases remained unmatched. This CDR3 is built from 14 residues. Germline lookup yields CDR1 SGHTA and CDR2 FQGTGA. CDR3 in amino acids: CASSLDRGNYGYTF. CDR3 sequence (DNA): TGTGCCAGCAGCCTGGACAGGGGGAACTATGGCTACACCTTC. The full variable domain, with the rest looked up from reference TRBV7-3 and TRBJ1-2, is GAGVSQTPSNKVTEKGKYVELRCDPISGHTALYWYRQSLGQGPEFLIYFQGTGAADDSGLPNDRFFAVRPEGSVSTLKIQRTERGDSAVYLCASSLDRGNYGYTFGSGTRLTVV.